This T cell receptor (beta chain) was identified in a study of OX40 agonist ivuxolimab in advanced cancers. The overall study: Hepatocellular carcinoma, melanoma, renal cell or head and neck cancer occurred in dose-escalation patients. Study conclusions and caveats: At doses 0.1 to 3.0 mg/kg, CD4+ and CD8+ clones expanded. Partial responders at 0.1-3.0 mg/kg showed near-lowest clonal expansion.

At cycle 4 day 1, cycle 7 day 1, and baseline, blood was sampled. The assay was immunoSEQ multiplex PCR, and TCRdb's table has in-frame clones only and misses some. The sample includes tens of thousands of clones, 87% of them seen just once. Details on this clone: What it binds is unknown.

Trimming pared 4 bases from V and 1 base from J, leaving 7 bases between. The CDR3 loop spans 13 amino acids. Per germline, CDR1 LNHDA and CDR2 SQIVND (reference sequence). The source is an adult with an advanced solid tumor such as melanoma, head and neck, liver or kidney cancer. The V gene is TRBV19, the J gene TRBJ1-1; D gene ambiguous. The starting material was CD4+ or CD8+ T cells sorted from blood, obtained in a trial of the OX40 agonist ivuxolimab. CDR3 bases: TGTGCCAGTAGTACGGACGGGAACACTGAAGCTTTCTTT. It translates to CASSTDGNTEAFF.